The entry below describes one TCR beta chain. This sample was included in a study of blood T cell repertoires in COVID-19. Across the whole study: COVID-19 samples, acute and convalescent, were from the United States, Italy and Spain. Nucleic acid was either cDNA or gDNA, and it came from T cells, B-cell-depleted T cells, or PBMCs.

As processed by the authors: The authors estimated nucleated cell counts from reference gene primer amplification. Sequencing was performed with immunoSEQ multiplex PCR; in TCRdb, only in-frame clones are kept and a portion is missing. V, J and clone size are taken as reported in that table, and D and trimming were inferred from the DNA itself. The table records 400,000 to 550,000 clones, about 89% of them present only once. The CDR3 has 15 residues. Per germline, CDR1 SGHNT and CDR2 YYREEE (reference sequence). Between the trimmed V and J ends, which lost 2 bases and 1 base, there was a span of 9 bases.

This sequence was found in a woman between 25 and 40 years old with acute or convalescent COVID-19. V and J are TRBV5-4 and TRBJ2-2; D may be TRBD1 (6 bases). The sample consisted of peripheral blood. CDR3 protein: CASSFKGVNTGELFF. The CDR3 DNA is TGTGCCAGCAGCTTCAAGGGGGTGAACACCGGGGAGCTGTTTTTT. Supplemented by reference TRBV5-4 and TRBJ2-2, the full variable domain reads ETGVTQSPTHLIKTRGQQVTLRCSSQSGHNTVSWYQQALGQGPQFIFQYYREEENGRGNFPPRFSGLQFPNYSSELNVNALELDDSALYLCASSFKGVNTGELFFGEGSRLTVL.